This entry concerns a single T cell receptor beta chain. The data derive from a study of beta chain features in type 1 diabetes. Study as a whole: Across all samples, around 98 million sorted cells were examined.

Expressed TCRB transcripts were sequenced, since all the RNA that had been isolated was reverse transcribed. Sequenced by immunoSEQ multiplex PCR; TCRdb stores in-frame clones only, minus some. The table shows 970,000 or so clones, with roughly 15% occurring only once. The germline V gene has CDR1 SGHTA and CDR2 FQGNSA. The CDR3 is 15 amino acids. J gave up 9 bases and V 4 bases, and 4 bases lay outside the gene matches. J is TRBJ2-1 and V is TRBV7-2, with TRBD2 matching over 15 bases. The specimen was naive CD4+ T cells from blood. The source of this sequence is a woman between 18 and 30 years old in good health. The CDR3 is CASSSRTSGRGEQFF. The CDR3 DNA follows: TGTGCCAGCAGCTCCCGGACTAGCGGGAGGGGTGAGCAGTTCTTC.